Each of the 8 T cell receptor beta chains below was sequenced from the same sample in a study of T cells in Graves' hyperthyroidism and ophthalmopathy. RNA transcripts yielded amplified TCR beta CDR3 regions. The HTBI primer set served for first-round RT-PCR of the TCR CDR3. TCRdb reanalysed the multiplex PCR reads using MiXCR and keeps one entry per CDR3 protein. The sample holds about 590,000 distinct CDR3 sequences; roughly 14% are singletons and the top ten take roughly 6.6%. Source material: blood. The origin of the receptors is a woman aged 30 to 39 with Graves' hyperthyroidism.

In its sample, this clonotype was seen many times. This chain uses TRBV7-9 with TRBJ2-7; D could derive from TRBD1 or TRBD2 (5 bases each). There are 15 residues in the CDR3. Looked up from germline, CDR1 is SEHNR and CDR2 is FQNEAQ (reference sequence). The V end was cut by 5 bases, the J end by 2 bases, with 16 bases between. The DNA of the CDR3 is TGTGCCAGCAGCCCCACTCGGGGCATCGCCTACGAGCAGTACTTC. Protein sequence: CASSPTRGIAYEQYF. Filled out from reference TRBV7-9 and TRBJ2-7, the complete variable domain reads DTGVSQNPRHKITKRGQNVTFRCDPISEHNRLYWYRQTLGQGPEFLTYFQNEAQLEKSRLLSDRFSAERPKGSFSTLEIQRTEQGDSAMYLCASSPTRGIAYEQYFGPGTRLTVT.

This clonotype was counted at least ten times. Relative to the germline gene, one junction end is altered; a read error may explain this. The gene calls are TRBV2 and TRBJ2-7; TRBD1 aligns across 10 bases. The CDR3 has 15 amino acids. Germline V gene lookup returns CDR1 SNHLY and CDR2 FYNNEI. CDR3 coding DNA: TGTGCCAGCAGGGAAGGGACAGGGGAGGCGATCAAGCAGTACTTC. It codes for CASREGTGEAIKQYF.

This clonotype was seen many times. The genes are TRBV11-2 and TRBJ2-1; D unresolved. The V end was cut by 5 bases, the J end by 8 bases, with 10 bases between. This CDR3 comprises 12 residues. CDR1 is SGHAT, CDR2 FQNNGV, per germline. The CDR3 coding sequence is TGTGCCAGCAGCGGACCGGTTTATGAGCAGTTCTTC. Residues: CASSGPVYEQFF.

The sample holds a few counts of this clonotype. The CDR3 region is CASSLAVAGVSGQYF. The CDR3 nucleotides read TGTGCCAGCAGCTTGGCGGTAGCGGGAGTTTCTGGGCAGTACTTC. The rearrangement joins TRBV5-6 to TRBJ2-7, with 9 positions matching TRBD2. V lost 0 bases and J lost 9; bases outside the gene matches: 10. Germline CDR1 and CDR2: SGHDT and YYEEEE. This CDR3 is 15 amino acids long.

The rearrangement joins TRBV11-3 to TRBJ2-1; the D gene is possibly TRBD2 (6 bases). The germline gives CDR1 SGHNT, CDR2 YENEEA. This CDR3 is built from 14 residues. The germline V and J ends were trimmed by 5 bases and 5 bases, with 13 bases remaining between them. This chain's CDR3 is CASSVSGADNEQFF. As DNA, the CDR3 is TGTGCCAGCAGCGTTTCGGGAGCGGACAATGAGCAGTTCTTC.

This clonotype occurred many times. The V gene is TRBV12-3 or TRBV12-4, the J gene TRBJ1-2; D uncertain. This CDR3 spans 12 amino acids. V dropped 3 bases and J dropped 5 bases, with 7 bases sitting between them. The DNA for the CDR3 is TGTGCCAGCAGTTTTCTCGGATATGGCTACACCTTC. Its translation: CASSFLGYGYTF.

This clonotype was seen at least ten times. The chain combines TRBV6-2 or TRBV6-3 with TRBJ2-7, with 10 bases that match TRBD2. The V and J ends lost 4 bases and 2 bases, in that order; junction bases with no gene match: 5. Per germline, CDR1 MNHEY and CDR2 SVGEGT. The CDR3 consists of 15 residues. The chain's CDR3 is CASSSLAGAAYEQYF. The CDR3 DNA reads TGTGCCAGCAGTTCCCTAGCGGGGGCGGCCTACGAGCAGTACTTC.

At least ten counts were recorded for this clonotype. This rearrangement joins TRBV11-2 to TRBJ2-1; no definite D call. The CDR3 contains 11 residues. Germline loops: CDR1 SGHAT, CDR2 FQNNGV. The V end was cut by 2 bases, the J end by 9 bases, with 5 bases between. This CDR3 is CASSLYPEQFF. In nucleotides, the CDR3 is TGTGCCAGCAGCTTATATCCTGAGCAGTTCTTC.